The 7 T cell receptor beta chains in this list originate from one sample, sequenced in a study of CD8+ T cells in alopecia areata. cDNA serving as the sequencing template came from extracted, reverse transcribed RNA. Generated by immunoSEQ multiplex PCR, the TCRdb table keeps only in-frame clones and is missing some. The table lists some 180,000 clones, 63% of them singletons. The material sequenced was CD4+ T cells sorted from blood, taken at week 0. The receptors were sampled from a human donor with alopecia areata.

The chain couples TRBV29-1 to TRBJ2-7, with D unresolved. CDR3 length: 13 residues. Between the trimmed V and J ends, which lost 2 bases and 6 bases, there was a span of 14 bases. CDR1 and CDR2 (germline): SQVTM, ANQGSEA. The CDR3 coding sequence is TGCAGCGTTGAAAAGTTGAACGGTGGCGAGCAGTACTTC. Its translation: CSVEKLNGGEQYF.

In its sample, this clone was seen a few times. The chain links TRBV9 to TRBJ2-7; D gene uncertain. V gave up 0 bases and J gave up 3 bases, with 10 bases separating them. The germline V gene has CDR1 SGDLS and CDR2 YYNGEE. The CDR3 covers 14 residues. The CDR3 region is CASSVGFRDYEQYF. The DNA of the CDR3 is TGTGCCAGCAGCGTAGGCTTCCGAGACTACGAGCAGTACTTC.

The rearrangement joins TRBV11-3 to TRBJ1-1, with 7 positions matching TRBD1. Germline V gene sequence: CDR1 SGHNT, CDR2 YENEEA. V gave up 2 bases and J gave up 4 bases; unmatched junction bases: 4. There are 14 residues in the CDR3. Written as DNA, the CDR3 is TGTGCCAGCAGCTTATTCCAGGGGGGCACTGAAGCTTTCTTT. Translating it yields CASSLFQGGTEAFF.

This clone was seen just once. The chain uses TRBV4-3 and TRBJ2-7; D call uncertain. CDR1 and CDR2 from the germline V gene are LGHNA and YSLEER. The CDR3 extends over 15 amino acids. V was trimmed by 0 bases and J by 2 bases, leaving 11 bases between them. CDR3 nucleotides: TGCGCCAGCAGCCAAGATTTAAGAGCTACCTACGAGCAGTACTTC. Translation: CASSQDLRATYEQYF.

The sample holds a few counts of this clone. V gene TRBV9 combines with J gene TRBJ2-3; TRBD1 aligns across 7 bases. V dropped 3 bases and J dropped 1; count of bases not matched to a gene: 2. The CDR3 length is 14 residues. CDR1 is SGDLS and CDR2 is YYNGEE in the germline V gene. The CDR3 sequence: CASSATGRTDTQYF. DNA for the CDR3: TGTGCCAGCAGCGCGACAGGGCGCACAGATACGCAGTATTTT.

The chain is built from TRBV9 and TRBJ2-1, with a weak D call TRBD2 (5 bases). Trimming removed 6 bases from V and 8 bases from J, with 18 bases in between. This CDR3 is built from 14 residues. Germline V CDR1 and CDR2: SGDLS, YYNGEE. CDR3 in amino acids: CASTGSGLGHEQFF. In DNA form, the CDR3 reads TGTGCCAGCACGGGATCGGGCTTGGGTCATGAGCAGTTCTTC.

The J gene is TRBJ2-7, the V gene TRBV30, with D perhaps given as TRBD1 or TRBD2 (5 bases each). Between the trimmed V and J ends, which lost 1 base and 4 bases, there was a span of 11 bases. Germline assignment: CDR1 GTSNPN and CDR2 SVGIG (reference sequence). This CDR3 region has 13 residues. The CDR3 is CAWSAGTSYEQYF. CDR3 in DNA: TGTGCCTGGAGTGCCGGGACCTCATACGAGCAGTACTTC.